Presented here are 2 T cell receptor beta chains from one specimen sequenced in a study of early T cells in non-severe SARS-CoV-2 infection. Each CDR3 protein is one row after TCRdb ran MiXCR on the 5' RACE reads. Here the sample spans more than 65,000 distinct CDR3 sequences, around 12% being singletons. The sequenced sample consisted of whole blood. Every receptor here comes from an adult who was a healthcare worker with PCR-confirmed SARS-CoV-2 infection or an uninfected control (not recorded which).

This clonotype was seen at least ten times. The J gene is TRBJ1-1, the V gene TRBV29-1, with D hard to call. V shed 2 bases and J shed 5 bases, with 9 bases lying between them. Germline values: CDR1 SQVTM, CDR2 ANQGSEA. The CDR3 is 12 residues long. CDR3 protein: CSVEWGGTEAFF. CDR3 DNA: TGCAGCGTTGAATGGGGAGGAACTGAAGCTTTCTTT.

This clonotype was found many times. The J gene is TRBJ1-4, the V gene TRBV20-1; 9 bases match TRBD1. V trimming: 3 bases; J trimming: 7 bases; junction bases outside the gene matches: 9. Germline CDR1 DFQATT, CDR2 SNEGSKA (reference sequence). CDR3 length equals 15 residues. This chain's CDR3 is CSASLAGTGSEKLFF. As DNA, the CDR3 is TGCAGTGCTAGCCTCGCTGGGACAGGGAGTGAAAAACTGTTTTTT.